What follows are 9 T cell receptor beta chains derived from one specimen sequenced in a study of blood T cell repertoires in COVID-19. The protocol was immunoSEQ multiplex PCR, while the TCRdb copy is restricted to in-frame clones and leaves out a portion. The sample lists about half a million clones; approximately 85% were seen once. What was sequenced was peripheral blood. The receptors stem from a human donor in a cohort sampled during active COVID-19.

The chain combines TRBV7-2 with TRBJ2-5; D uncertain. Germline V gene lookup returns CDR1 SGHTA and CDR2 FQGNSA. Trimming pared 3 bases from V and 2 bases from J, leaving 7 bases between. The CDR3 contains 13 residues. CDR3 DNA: TGTGCCAGCAGCTTCCATACACAAGAGACCCAGTACTTC. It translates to CASSFHTQETQYF.

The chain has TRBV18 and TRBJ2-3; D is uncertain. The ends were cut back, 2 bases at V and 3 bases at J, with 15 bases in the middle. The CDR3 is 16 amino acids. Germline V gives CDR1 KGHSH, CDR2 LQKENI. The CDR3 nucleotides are TGTGCCAGCTCACCAGAATTAGAGTGGGCGACAGATACGCAGTATTTT. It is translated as CASSPELEWATDTQYF.

DNA of the CDR3: TGTGCCACCCGCCGGGACTCTTCCTACAATGAGCAGTTCTTC. This sequence encodes CATRRDSSYNEQFF. The V and J genes are TRBV10-3 and TRBJ2-1; weak D call: TRBD2 (6 bases). V lost 10 bases and J 1 base, leaving 14 bases between the germline ends. Looked up from germline, CDR1 is ENHRY and CDR2 is SYGVKD. This CDR3 has 14 amino acids.

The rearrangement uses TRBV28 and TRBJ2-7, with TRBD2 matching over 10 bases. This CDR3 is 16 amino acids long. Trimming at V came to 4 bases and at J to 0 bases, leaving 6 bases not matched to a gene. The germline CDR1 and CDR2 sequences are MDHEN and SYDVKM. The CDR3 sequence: CASSSAASGGSYEQYF. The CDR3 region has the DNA TGTGCCAGCAGTTCGGCTGCTAGCGGGGGCTCCTACGAGCAGTACTTC.

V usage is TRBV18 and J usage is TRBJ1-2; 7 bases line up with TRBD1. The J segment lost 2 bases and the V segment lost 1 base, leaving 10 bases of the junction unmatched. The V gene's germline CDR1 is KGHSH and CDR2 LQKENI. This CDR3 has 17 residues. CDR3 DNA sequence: TGTGCCAGCTCACCACGTCTCACCGGACAGGAGAACTATGGCTACACCTTC. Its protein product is CASSPRLTGQENYGYTF.

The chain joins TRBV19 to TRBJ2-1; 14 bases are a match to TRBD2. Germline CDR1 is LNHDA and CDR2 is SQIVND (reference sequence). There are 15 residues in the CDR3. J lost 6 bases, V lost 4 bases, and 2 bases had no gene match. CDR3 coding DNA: TGTGCCAGTAGTAAGGGACTAGCGGGAGTCAATGAGCAGTTCTTC. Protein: CASSKGLAGVNEQFF.

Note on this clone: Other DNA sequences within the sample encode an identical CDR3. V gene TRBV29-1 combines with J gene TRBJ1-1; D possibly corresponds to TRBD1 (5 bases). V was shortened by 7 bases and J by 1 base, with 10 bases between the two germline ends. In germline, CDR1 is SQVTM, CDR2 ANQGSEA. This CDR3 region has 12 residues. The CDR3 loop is CSGGTGNTEAFF. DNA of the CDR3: TGCAGCGGCGGGACCGGGAACACTGAAGCTTTCTTT.

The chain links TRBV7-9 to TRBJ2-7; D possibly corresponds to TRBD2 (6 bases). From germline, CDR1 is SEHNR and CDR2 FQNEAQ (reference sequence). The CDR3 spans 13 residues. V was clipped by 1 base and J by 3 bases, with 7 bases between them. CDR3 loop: CASSLDGGYEQYF. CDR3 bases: TGTGCCAGCAGCTTAGACGGGGGCTACGAGCAGTACTTC.

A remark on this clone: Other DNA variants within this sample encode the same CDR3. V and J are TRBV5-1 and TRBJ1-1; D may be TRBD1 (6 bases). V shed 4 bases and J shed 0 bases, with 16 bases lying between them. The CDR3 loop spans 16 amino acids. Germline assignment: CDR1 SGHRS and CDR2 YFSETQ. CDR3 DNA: TGCGCCAGCAGCATGCGTACCGGGACACTGAACACTGAAGCTTTCTTT. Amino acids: CASSMRTGTLNTEAFF.